This T cell receptor beta chain was profiled in a study of human T cells and chemical hapten exposure. Study in general: The sensitizing agent was 2% DPC, placed on about 2 cm by about 2 cm of upper inner arm skin.

Study observations and caveats: Donors, who had alopecia, may show an immune response that differs from healthy people's.

Trimming removed 7 bases at V and 4 bases at J, with 18 bases between. The CDR3 contains 15 residues. Notes on this clonotype: The target antigen is unknown.

TCRdb fed the RACE reads into MiXCR, producing one record per CDR3 protein. The sample has roughly 120,000 distinct CDR3 sequences, around an eighth seen once. As to time point: pre-sensitization, week 0. Treatment meaning: therapeutic diphenylcyclopropenone sensitization with weekly scalp DPC. Total RNA was isolated from whole blood that had not been fractionated. The clonotype was recovered from a woman aged 18-29 years with alopecia areata. Some clones in this sample may be carry-over from other donors' samples. The input for sequencing was whole blood, taken in connection with sensitization to the hapten diphenylcyclopropenone (DPC). J is TRBJ2-3 and V is TRBV12-3 or TRBV12-4; D is possibly TRBD2 (6 bases). CDR3 nucleotides: TGTGCCAGCACTCCCACCCAGGGAGGTGCAGATACGCAGTATTTT. Residues: CASTPTQGGADTQYF.